Listed below are T cell receptor beta chains from one sample, sequenced in a study of CD8 T cells in Susac syndrome. Each CDR3 protein is one row after TCRdb ran MiXCR on the immunoSEQ multiplex PCR reads. The sample comprises some 76,000 distinct CDR3 sequences, more than 85% of which are singletons, and around 0.5% rests with the top ten. The sample consisted of CD8+ T cells from PBMCs. The receptor set was obtained from a human donor with multiple sclerosis. Each CDR3 is given with its conserved first and last residue. Each record gives: V gene, D gene, clone size, J gene, CDR3 protein, CDR3 DNA. The D gene is left open where the match is weak. Size is omitted from some rows. Given values are once, few, many or a class for expanded clones.

v_call: TRBV4-1; d_call: TRBD2; clone_size: few; j_call: TRBJ2-5; cdr3_aa: CASSQVAAGGPDETQYF; cdr3_nt: TGCGCCAGCAGCCAAGTTGCAGCGGGAGGGCCAGATGAGACCCAGTACTTC
v_call: TRBV30; d_call: -; clone_size: -; j_call: TRBJ1-5; cdr3_aa: CAWSESGNQPQHF; cdr3_nt: TGTGCCTGGAGTGAGTCGGGAAATCAGCCCCAGCATTTT
v_call: TRBV7-9; d_call: -; clone_size: -; j_call: TRBJ1-1; cdr3_aa: CASSEGSSEAFF; cdr3_nt: TGTGCCAGCAGCGAAGGGAGTTCGGAAGCTTTCTTT
v_call: TRBV5-4; d_call: TRBD2; clone_size: -; j_call: TRBJ2-5; cdr3_aa: CASSLGLAGAQETQYF; cdr3_nt: TGTGCCAGCAGCCTAGGACTAGCGGGGGCCCAAGAGACCCAGTACTTC
v_call: TRBV5-6; d_call: -; clone_size: -; j_call: TRBJ1-6; cdr3_aa: CASSLFGVDNSPLHF; cdr3_nt: TGTGCCAGCAGCTTGTTCGGGGTGGATAATTCACCCCTCCACTTT
v_call: TRBV12-3/TRBV12-4; d_call: TRBD1; clone_size: once; j_call: TRBJ2-5; cdr3_aa: CASSPGTALQETQYF; cdr3_nt: TGTGCCAGCAGCCCCGGGACAGCGCTCCAAGAGACCCAGTACTTC
v_call: TRBV9; d_call: -; clone_size: -; j_call: TRBJ2-3; cdr3_aa: CASSVDSTSTDTQYF; cdr3_nt: TGTGCCAGCAGCGTAGACAGCACAAGCACAGATACGCAGTATTTT
v_call: TRBV12-3/TRBV12-4; d_call: TRBD1; clone_size: -; j_call: TRBJ2-7; cdr3_aa: CASSLKRTGGAEQYF; cdr3_nt: TGTGCCAGCAGTTTGAAGCGGACAGGGGGCGCTGAGCAGTACTTC
v_call: TRBV29-1; d_call: TRBD1; clone_size: -; j_call: TRBJ2-7; cdr3_aa: CSVRQGNYEQYF; cdr3_nt: TGCAGCGTTCGACAGGGGAACTACGAGCAGTACTTC
v_call: TRBV12-3/TRBV12-4; d_call: -; clone_size: -; j_call: TRBJ1-1; cdr3_aa: CASSEGGDTEAFF; cdr3_nt: TGTGCCAGCAGTGAGGGGGGGGACACTGAAGCTTTCTTT
v_call: TRBV2; d_call: TRBD1; clone_size: -; j_call: TRBJ1-1; cdr3_aa: CASAATGKGNTEAFF; cdr3_nt: TGTGCCAGCGCCGCGACAGGGAAGGGGAACACTGAAGCTTTCTTT
v_call: TRBV12-3/TRBV12-4; d_call: TRBD2; clone_size: -; j_call: TRBJ2-3; cdr3_aa: CASSSLSGRASDTQYF; cdr3_nt: TGTGCCAGCAGTTCACTCAGCGGGAGGGCCTCAGATACGCAGTATTTT
v_call: TRBV28; d_call: -; clone_size: once; j_call: TRBJ1-1; cdr3_aa: CASSFLGSNTEAFF; cdr3_nt: TGTGCCAGCAGTTTCTTGGGGTCGAACACTGAAGCTTTCTTT
v_call: TRBV28; d_call: TRBD2; clone_size: once; j_call: TRBJ2-5; cdr3_aa: CASSRTSEYQETQYF; cdr3_nt: TGTGCCAGCAGTCGGACTAGCGAGTACCAAGAGACCCAGTACTTC
v_call: TRBV6-1; d_call: -; clone_size: -; j_call: TRBJ2-4; cdr3_aa: CASWSGPSTSKNIQYF; cdr3_nt: TGTGCCAGCTGGAGCGGCCCCAGCACTTCCAAAAACATTCAGTACTTC
v_call: TRBV19; d_call: -; clone_size: few; j_call: TRBJ1-1; cdr3_aa: CASTGTNVAYMNTEAFF; cdr3_nt: TGTGCCAGTACAGGAACTAACGTAGCATACATGAACACTGAAGCTTTCTTT
v_call: TRBV13; d_call: TRBD1; clone_size: -; j_call: TRBJ2-7; cdr3_aa: CASSLGGTVTSSYEQYF; cdr3_nt: TGTGCCAGCAGCTTAGGGGGGACAGTGACAAGCTCCTACGAGCAGTACTTC